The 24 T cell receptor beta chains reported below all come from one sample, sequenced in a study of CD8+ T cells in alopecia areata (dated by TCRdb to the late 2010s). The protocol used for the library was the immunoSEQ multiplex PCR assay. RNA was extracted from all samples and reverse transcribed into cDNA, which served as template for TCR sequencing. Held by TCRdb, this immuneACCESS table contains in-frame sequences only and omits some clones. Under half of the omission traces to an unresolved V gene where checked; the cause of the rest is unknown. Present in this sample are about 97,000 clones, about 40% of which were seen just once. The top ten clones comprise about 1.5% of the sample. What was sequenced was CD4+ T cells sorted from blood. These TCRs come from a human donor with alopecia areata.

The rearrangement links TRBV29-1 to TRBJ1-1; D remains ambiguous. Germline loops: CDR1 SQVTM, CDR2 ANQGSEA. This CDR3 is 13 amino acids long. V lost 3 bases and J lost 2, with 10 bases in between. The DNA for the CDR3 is TGCAGCGTTGATGGGAACCTAAACACTGAAGCTTTCTTT. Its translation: CSVDGNLNTEAFF.

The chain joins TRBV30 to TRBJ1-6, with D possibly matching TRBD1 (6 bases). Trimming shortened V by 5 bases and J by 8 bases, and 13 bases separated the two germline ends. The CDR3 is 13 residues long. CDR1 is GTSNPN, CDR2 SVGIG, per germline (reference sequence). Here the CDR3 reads CAWGGHRDSPLHF. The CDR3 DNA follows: TGTGCCTGGGGGGGACACAGGGATTCACCCCTCCACTTT.

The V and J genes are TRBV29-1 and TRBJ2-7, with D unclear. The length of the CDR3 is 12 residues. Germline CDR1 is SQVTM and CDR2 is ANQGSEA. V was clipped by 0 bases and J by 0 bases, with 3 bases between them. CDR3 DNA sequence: TGCAGCGTTGAAGAGGCCTCCTACGAGCAGTACTTC. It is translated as CSVEEASYEQYF.

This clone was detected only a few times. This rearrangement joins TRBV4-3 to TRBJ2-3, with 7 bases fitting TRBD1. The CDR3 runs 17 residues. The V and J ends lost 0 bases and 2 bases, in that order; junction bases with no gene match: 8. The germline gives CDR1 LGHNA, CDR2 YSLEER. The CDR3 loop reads CASSQDQRQGYTDTQYF. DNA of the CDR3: TGCGCCAGCAGCCAAGACCAAAGACAGGGATACACAGATACGCAGTATTTT.

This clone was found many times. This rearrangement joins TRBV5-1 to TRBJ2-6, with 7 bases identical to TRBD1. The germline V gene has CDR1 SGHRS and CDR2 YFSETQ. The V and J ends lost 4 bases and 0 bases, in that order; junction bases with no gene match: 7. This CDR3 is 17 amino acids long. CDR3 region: CASSLTGSYSGANVLTF. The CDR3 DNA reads TGCGCCAGCAGCCTGACAGGGTCTTACTCTGGGGCCAACGTCCTGACTTTC.

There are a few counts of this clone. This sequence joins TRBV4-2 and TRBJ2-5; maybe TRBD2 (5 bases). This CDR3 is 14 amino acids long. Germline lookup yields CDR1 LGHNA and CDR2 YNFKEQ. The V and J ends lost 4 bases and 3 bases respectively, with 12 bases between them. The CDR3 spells CASSRQSAEETQYF. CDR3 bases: TGTGCCAGCAGCCGACAATCAGCGGAAGAGACCCAGTACTTC.

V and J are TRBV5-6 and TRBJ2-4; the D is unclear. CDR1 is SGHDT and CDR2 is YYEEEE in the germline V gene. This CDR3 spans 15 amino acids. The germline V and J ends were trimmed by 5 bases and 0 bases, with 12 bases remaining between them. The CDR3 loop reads CASSFQTEAKNIQYF. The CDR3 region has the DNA TGTGCCAGCAGTTTCCAGACTGAAGCCAAAAACATTCAGTACTTC.

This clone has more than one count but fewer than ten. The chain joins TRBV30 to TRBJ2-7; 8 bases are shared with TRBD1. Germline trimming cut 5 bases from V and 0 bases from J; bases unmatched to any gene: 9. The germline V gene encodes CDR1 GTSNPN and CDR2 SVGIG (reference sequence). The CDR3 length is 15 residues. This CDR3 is CAWRKDRVSSYEQYF. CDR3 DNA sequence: TGTGCCTGGCGGAAGGACAGGGTAAGCTCCTACGAGCAGTACTTC.

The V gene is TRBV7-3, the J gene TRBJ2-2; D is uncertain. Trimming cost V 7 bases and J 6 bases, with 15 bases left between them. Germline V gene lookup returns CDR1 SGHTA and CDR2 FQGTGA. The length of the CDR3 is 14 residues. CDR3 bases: TGTGCCAGCAACCCCATGCCAGTGGCCGGGGAGCTGTTTTTT. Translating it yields CASNPMPVAGELFF.

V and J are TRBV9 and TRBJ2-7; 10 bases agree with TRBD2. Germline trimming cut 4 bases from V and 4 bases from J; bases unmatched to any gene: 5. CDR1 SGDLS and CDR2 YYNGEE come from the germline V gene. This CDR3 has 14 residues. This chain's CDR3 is CASSPAGGPYEQYF. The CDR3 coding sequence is TGTGCCAGCAGCCCAGCGGGGGGGCCGTACGAGCAGTACTTC.

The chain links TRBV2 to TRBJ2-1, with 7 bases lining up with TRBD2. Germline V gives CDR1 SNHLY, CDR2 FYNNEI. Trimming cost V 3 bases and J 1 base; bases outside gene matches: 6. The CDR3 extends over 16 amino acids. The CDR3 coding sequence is TGTGCCAGCAGTGAGATTCTTAGCGGGTCCTACAATGAGCAGTTCTTC. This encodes CASSEILSGSYNEQFF.

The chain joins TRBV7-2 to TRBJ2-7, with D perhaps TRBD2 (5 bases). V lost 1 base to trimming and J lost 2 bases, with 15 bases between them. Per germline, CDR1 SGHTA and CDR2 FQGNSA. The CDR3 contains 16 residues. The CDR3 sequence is CASSLGGGGQTYEQYF. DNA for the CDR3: TGTGCCAGCAGCTTAGGAGGCGGCGGGCAAACCTACGAGCAGTACTTC. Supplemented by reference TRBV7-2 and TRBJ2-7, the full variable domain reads GAGVSQSPSNKVTEKGKDVELRCDPISGHTALYWYRQSLGQGLEFLIYFQGNSAPDKSGLPSDRFSAERTGGSVSTLTIQRTQQEDSAVYLCASSLGGGGQTYEQYFGPGTRLTVT.

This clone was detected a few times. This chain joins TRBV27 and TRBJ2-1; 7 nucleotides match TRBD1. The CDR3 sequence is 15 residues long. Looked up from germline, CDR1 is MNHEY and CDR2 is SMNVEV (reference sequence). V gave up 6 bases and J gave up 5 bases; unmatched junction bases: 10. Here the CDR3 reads CASSNDRVFNNEQFF. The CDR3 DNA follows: TGTGCCAGCAGCAACGACAGGGTTTTTAACAATGAGCAGTTCTTC.

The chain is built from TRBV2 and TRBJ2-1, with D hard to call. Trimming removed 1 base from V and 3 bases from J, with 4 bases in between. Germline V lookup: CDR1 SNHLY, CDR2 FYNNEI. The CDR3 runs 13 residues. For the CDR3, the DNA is TGTGCCAGCAGTGAAGGCCTCTACAATGAGCAGTTCTTC. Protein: CASSEGLYNEQFF.

The CDR3 spells CASSDYPDRAGGYGYTF. CDR3 nucleotides: TGTGCCAGCAGCGACTATCCGGACAGGGCGGGAGGCTATGGCTACACCTTC. The chain uses TRBV9 and TRBJ1-2, with 8 bases aligning to TRBD1. The CDR3 is made up of 17 amino acids. Germline-derived CDR1 and CDR2 are SGDLS and YYNGEE. With 3 bases clipped from V and 4 bases from J, the junction kept 14 bases outside the gene matches.

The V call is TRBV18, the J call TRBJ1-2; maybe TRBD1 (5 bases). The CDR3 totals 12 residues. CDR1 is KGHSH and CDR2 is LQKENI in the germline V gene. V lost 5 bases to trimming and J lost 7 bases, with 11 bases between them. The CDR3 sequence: CASSSRDGGYTF. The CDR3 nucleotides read TGTGCCAGCTCATCCCGGGACGGTGGCTACACCTTC.

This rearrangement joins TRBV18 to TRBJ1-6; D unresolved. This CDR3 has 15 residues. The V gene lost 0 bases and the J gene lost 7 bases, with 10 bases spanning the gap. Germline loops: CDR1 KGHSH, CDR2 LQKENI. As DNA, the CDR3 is TGTGCCAGCTCACCACCATGGCAGAGAAATTCACCCCTCCACTTT. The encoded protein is CASSPPWQRNSPLHF.

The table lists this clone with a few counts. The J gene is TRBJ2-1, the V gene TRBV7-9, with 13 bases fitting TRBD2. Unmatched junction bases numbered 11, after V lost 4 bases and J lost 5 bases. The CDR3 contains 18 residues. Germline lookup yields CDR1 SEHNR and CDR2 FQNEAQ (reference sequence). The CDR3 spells CASSSPGLAGYFNNEQFF. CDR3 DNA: TGTGCCAGCAGCTCGCCGGGACTAGCGGGGTACTTTAACAATGAGCAGTTCTTC. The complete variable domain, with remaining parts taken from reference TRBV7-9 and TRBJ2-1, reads DTGVSQNPRHKITKRGQNVTFRCDPISEHNRLYWYRQTLGQGPEFLTYFQNEAQLEKSRLLSDRFSAERPKGSFSTLEIQRTEQGDSAMYLCASSSPGLAGYFNNEQFFGPGTRLTVL.

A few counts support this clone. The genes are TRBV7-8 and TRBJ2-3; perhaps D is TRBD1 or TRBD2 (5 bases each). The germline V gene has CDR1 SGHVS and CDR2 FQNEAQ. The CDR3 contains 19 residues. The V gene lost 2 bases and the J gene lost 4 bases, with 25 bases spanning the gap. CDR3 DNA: TGTGCCAGCAGCTTAAGGGGAGACTCACCCTGGGGCAGCTCAGATACGCAGTATTTT. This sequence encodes CASSLRGDSPWGSSDTQYF.

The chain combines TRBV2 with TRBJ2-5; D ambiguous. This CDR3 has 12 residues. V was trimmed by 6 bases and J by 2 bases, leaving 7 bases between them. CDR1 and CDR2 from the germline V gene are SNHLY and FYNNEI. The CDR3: CASRREQETQYF. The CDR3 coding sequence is TGTGCCAGCAGGAGAGAACAAGAGACCCAGTACTTC.

The CDR3 here is CASRRQGGDEQFF. In DNA, the CDR3 is TGTGCCAGCAGGAGACAGGGCGGGGATGAGCAGTTCTTC. This chain links TRBV27 with TRBJ2-1; tentative D call: TRBD1 (7 bases). Trimming pared 6 bases from V and 8 bases from J, leaving 14 bases between. This CDR3 region has 13 residues. Germline V gives CDR1 MNHEY, CDR2 SMNVEV (reference sequence).

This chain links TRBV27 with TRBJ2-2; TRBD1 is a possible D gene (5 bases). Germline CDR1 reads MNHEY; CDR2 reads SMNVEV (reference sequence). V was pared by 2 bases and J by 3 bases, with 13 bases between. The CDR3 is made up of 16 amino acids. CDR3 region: CASSLKARGYTGELFF. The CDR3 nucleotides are TGTGCCAGCAGTTTAAAAGCTAGGGGTTACACCGGGGAGCTGTTTTTT.

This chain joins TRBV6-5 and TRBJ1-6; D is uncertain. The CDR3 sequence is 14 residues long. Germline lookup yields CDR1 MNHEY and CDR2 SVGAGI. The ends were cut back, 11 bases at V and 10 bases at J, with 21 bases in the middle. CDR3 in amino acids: CASKEGRSDSPLHF. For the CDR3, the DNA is TGTGCCTCCAAAGAAGGTAGATCTGACTCACCCCTCCACTTT.

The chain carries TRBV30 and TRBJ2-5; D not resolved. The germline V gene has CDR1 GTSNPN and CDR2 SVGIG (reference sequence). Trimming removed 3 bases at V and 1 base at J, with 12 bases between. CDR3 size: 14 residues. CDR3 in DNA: TGTGCCTGGAGCTTTGGGGTTAGCCAAGAGACCCAGTACTTC. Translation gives CAWSFGVSQETQYF.